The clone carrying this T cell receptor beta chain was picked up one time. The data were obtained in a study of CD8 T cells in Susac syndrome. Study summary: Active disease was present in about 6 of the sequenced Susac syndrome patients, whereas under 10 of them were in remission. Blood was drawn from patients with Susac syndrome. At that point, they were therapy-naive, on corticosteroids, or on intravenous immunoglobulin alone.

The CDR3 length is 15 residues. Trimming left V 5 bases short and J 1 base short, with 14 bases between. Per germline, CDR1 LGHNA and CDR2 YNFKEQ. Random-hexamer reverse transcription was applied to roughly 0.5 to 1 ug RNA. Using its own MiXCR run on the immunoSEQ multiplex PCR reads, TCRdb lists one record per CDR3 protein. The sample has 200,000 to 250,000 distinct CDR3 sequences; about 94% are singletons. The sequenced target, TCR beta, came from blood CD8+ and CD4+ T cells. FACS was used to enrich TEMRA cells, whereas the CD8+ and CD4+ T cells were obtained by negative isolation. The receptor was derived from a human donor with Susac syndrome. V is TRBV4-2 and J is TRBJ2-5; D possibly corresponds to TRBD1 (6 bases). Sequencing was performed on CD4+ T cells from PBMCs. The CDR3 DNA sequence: TGTGCCAGCAGCGGCCGACAGGTATCCCAAGAGACCCAGTACTTC. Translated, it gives CASSGRQVSQETQYF.